A single sample gave rise to the 24 T cell receptor beta chains below, sequenced in a study of glioma-infiltrating T cells after dendritic cell vaccination. Sample time point: after dendritic cell vaccination, including at tumor progression/relapse. Here immunoSEQ multiplex PCR was the method, and the copy in TCRdb shows in-frame clones only, minus some. The sample shows roughly 60,000 clones, approximately 80% of them seen only once. The sequencing used blood, collected after dendritic cell vaccination. Every receptor here comes from a human donor with glioblastoma.

CDR3 residues: CASSTSRGTGNTIYF. The CDR3 nucleotides are TGTGCCAGCAGTACCTCCCGGGGGACTGGAAACACCATATATTTT. V gene TRBV6-6 combines with J gene TRBJ1-3; tentatively, D is TRBD1 (5 bases). The CDR3 covers 15 residues. Germline loops: CDR1 MNHNY, CDR2 SVGAGI (reference sequence). Trimming left V 5 bases short and J 2 bases short, with 13 bases between.

The chain employs TRBV6-1 and TRBJ2-1; the match to TRBD2 covers 7 bases. J lost 9 bases, V lost 2 bases, and 10 bases had no gene match. Germline V gene data show CDR1 as MNHNS and CDR2 as SASEGT. The CDR3 runs to 15 residues. CDR3 in DNA: TGTGCCAGCAGTGAATCAAGCGGGGCCCTCTCTGAGCAGTTCTTC. Translated: CASSESSGALSEQFF.

The chain is built from TRBV11-2 and TRBJ2-7; a weak D match, TRBD1 (6 bases). V was pared by 5 bases and J by 3 bases, with 11 bases between. The CDR3 length is 13 residues. Germline lookup yields CDR1 SGHAT and CDR2 FQNNGV. CDR3 amino acids: CASSRDTGYEQYF. CDR3 coding DNA: TGTGCCAGCAGCCGGGACACCGGCTACGAGCAGTACTTC.

The chain combines TRBV7-5 with TRBJ2-1; the table names TRBD1, a call not compared with the DNA. TRBV7-5 is tagged as a pseudogene. There are 14 residues in the CDR3. This CDR3 reads CVRSPQQGRDEQFF. DNA for the CDR3: TGTGTCAGAAGCCCGCAACAGGGGCGGGATGAGCAGTTCTTC.

The rearrangement uses TRBV11-2 and TRBJ2-3; maybe TRBD2 (6 bases). The CDR3 length is 15 residues. Germline CDR1 SGHAT, CDR2 FQNNGV. V gave up 8 bases and J gave up 3 bases, with 18 bases separating them. The CDR3 DNA is TGTGCCAGCTTTTGCCCTCCGGAGGGAACAGATACGCAGTATTTT. Its protein is CASFCPPEGTDTQYF.

With regard to this clone: Distinct nucleotide sequences in the sample also encode this CDR3. The chain joins TRBV4-3 to TRBJ1-2; TRBD1 might be the D (5 bases). V lost 0 bases, J lost 0 bases, and 5 bases lay in between. This CDR3 spans 14 amino acids. Germline V gives CDR1 LGHNA, CDR2 YSLEER. In DNA, the CDR3 is TGCGCCAGCAGCCAAGAACAGGCTAACTATGGCTACACCTTC. This codes for CASSQEQANYGYTF.

J is TRBJ2-5 and V is TRBV6-5; D gene ambiguous. Between the trimmed V and J ends, which lost 0 bases and 1 base, there was a span of 9 bases. Germline V gene sequence: CDR1 MNHEY, CDR2 SVGAGI. This CDR3 contains 15 residues. The CDR3 is CASSYSSAIQETQYF. The CDR3 DNA follows: TGTGCCAGCAGTTACTCGAGCGCTATCCAAGAGACCCAGTACTTC.

The chain employs TRBV18 and TRBJ1-1, with D tentatively TRBD1 (6 bases). The CDR3 totals 14 residues. Germline CDR1 KGHSH, CDR2 LQKENI. Trimming took off 1 base at V and 3 bases at J, with 9 bases between the two ends. CDR3 sequence reads: CASSPRGQDTEAFF. CDR3 DNA sequence: TGTGCCAGCTCACCACGGGGGCAGGACACTGAAGCTTTCTTT.

The genes are TRBV23-1 and TRBJ1-1; D might be TRBD1 (6 bases). TRBV23-1 qualifies as an ORF whose function is uncertain. The CDR3 length is 17 residues. Trimming took 0 bases from V and 7 from J, leaving 21 bases between them. The CDR3 spells CASSQSLAGKGEDEAFF. CDR3 in DNA: TGCGCCAGCAGTCAATCGTTGGCAGGGAAGGGGGAAGATGAAGCTTTCTTT.

The chain links TRBV5-1 to TRBJ2-7; perhaps TRBD2 as D (6 bases). CDR1 is SGHRS and CDR2 is YFSETQ in the germline V gene. CDR3 length: 16 amino acids. Trimming left V 0 bases short and J 0 bases short, with 13 bases between. The CDR3 DNA follows: TGCGCCAGCAGCTTGGACTCGCCACTAGCCTCCTACGAGCAGTACTTC. Amino acids: CASSLDSPLASYEQYF.

The chain employs TRBV5-8 and TRBJ2-3; 15 bases agree with TRBD2. This CDR3 contains 16 residues. The germline V gene has CDR1 SGHTS and CDR2 YDEGEE. V dropped 4 bases and J dropped 4; count of bases not matched to a gene: 4. This CDR3 is CASSAGLAGGADTQYF. The CDR3 nucleotides read TGTGCCAGCAGCGCGGGACTAGCGGGGGGTGCAGATACGCAGTATTTT.

The count of this clone is one. At one of its ends the junction is not consistent with the germline gene, which may arise from a read error. The gene calls are TRBV5-1 and TRBJ1-4; D remains ambiguous. Germline values: CDR1 SGHRS, CDR2 YFSETQ. This CDR3 spans 15 amino acids. CDR3: CASSLESEDNGKLFF. DNA for the CDR3: TGCGCCAGCAGCTTGGAGTCAGAAGATAATGGAAAACTGTTTTTT. Full variable domain (outside the CDR3, taken from reference TRBV5-1 and TRBJ1-4): KAGVTQTPRYLIKTRGQQVTLSCSPISGHRSVSWYQQTPGQGLQFLFEYFSETQRNKGNFPGRFSGRQFSNSRSEMNVSTLELGDSALYLCASSLESEDNGKLFFGSGTQLSVL.

With respect to this clone: This same CDR3 is encoded by further DNA sequences in the sample. J is TRBJ2-5 and V is TRBV7-2; D possibly corresponds to TRBD2 (6 bases). The CDR3 is made up of 14 amino acids. CDR1 is SGHTA, CDR2 FQGNSA, per germline. V lost 4 bases and J 4 bases, leaving 13 bases between the germline ends. The CDR3 nucleotides are TGTGCCAGCAGCTCCTCGGGGGTAGGAGAGACCCAGTACTTC. It codes for CASSSSGVGETQYF. Filled out from reference TRBV7-2 and TRBJ2-5, the complete variable domain reads GAGVSQSPSNKVTEKGKDVELRCDPISGHTALYWYRQSLGQGLEFLIYFQGNSAPDKSGLPSDRFSAERTGGSVSTLTIQRTQQEDSAVYLCASSSSGVGETQYFGPGTRLLVL.

The chain carries TRBV5-1 and TRBJ1-1, with 8 bases that match TRBD1. The CDR3 is 14 residues long. Germline V lookup: CDR1 SGHRS, CDR2 YFSETQ. V dropped 8 bases and J dropped 5; count of bases not matched to a gene: 11. The CDR3 reads CASYQAGGRTEAFF. CDR3 sequence (DNA): TGCGCCAGTTATCAAGCAGGGGGCAGAACTGAAGCTTTCTTT.

This sequence joins TRBV7-9 and TRBJ1-3; D may be TRBD1 (5 bases). Trimming removed 7 bases from V and 2 bases from J, with 21 bases in between. The CDR3 runs 17 residues. The V gene's germline CDR1 is SEHNR and CDR2 FQNEAQ (reference sequence). Here the CDR3 reads CASTLIRQGVPGNTIYF. The CDR3 nucleotides read TGTGCCAGCACCCTTATTCGGCAGGGTGTCCCTGGAAACACCATATATTTT.

In nucleotides, the CDR3 is TGTGCCAGTAGTCTCCAGGGTGGTTCAAGAAACACCATATATTTT. Protein: CASSLQGGSRNTIYF. The J gene is TRBJ1-3, the V gene TRBV19, with D possibly TRBD1 on 5 matching bases. Trimming took off 5 bases at V and 5 bases at J, with 16 bases between the two ends. Germline assignment: CDR1 LNHDA and CDR2 SQIVND (reference sequence). The CDR3 is 15 amino acids.

The J gene is TRBJ1-1, the V gene TRBV30; a weak D match, TRBD1 (6 bases). The CDR3 consists of 14 residues. Per germline, CDR1 GTSNPN and CDR2 SVGIG (reference sequence). V lost 4 bases and J 3 bases, leaving 15 bases between the germline ends. The CDR3 nucleotides read TGTGCCTGGACCACAGGGAATTTGTACACTGAAGCTTTCTTT. The encoded protein is CAWTTGNLYTEAFF.

This chain joins TRBV7-9 and TRBJ2-2, with a tentative D call TRBD1 (5 bases). CDR3 length: 15 amino acids. Germline CDR1 reads SEHNR; CDR2 reads FQNEAQ (reference sequence). The V end lost 3 bases, the J end lost 6 bases, and 14 bases lay between the germline ends. CDR3 in amino acids: CASSLQGKYAGELFF. CDR3 bases: TGTGCCAGCAGCTTGCAGGGAAAGTATGCCGGGGAGCTGTTTTTT.

The chain carries TRBV14 and TRBJ1-1; 11 nucleotides line up with TRBD1. The CDR3 is 16 residues long. CDR1 is SGHDN and CDR2 is FVKESK in the germline V gene. With V trimmed by 6 bases and J by 3 bases, 9 bases remained unmatched. The CDR3 DNA sequence: TGTGCCAGCAGTACCAGGGACAGGGGGTTCGACACTGAAGCTTTCTTT. Translating it yields CASSTRDRGFDTEAFF. Filled out from reference TRBV14 and TRBJ1-1, the complete variable domain reads EAGVTQFPSHSVIEKGQTVTLRCDPISGHDNLYWYRRVMGKEIKFLLHFVKESKQDESGMPNNRFLAERTGGTYSTLKVQPAELEDSGVYFCASSTRDRGFDTEAFFGQGTRLTVV.

This clone was seen a handful of times. The V gene is TRBV10-3, the J gene TRBJ2-3; TRBD2 matches 10 bases. This CDR3 spans 17 amino acids. Germline CDR1 ENHRY, CDR2 SYGVKD. Trimming removed 1 base from V and 4 bases from J; junction bases left unmatched: 8. The CDR3 DNA reads as TGTGCCATCAGTGAGTGGAGCGGGGGGGCTTCTTCAGATACGCAGTATTTT. The encoded protein is CAISEWSGGASSDTQYF.

The J gene is TRBJ2-7, the V gene TRBV30, with 11 bases fitting TRBD2. After removal of 4 bases from V and 0 bases from J, the junction contained 14 bases not matched to a gene. The CDR3 extends over 18 amino acids. The germline V gene encodes CDR1 GTSNPN and CDR2 SVGIG (reference sequence). The DNA for the CDR3 is TGTGCCTGGAACAGGCCAGATAGCGGGGGGGCAAGCTCCTACGAGCAGTACTTC. It translates to CAWNRPDSGGASSYEQYF.

This chain uses TRBV5-1 with TRBJ1-1; the D is unclear. CDR1 SGHRS and CDR2 YFSETQ come from the germline V gene. Trimming took 2 bases from V and 9 from J, leaving 17 bases between them. This CDR3 contains 14 residues. The CDR3 sequence: CASSFRAGYTKAFF. The CDR3 coding sequence is TGCGCCAGCAGCTTTAGGGCGGGTTACACGAAAGCTTTCTTT.

This chain links TRBV7-9 with TRBJ2-7, with TRBD2 matching over 8 bases. Per the germline V gene, CDR1 is SEHNR and CDR2 is FQNEAQ (reference sequence). Trimming removed 10 bases from V and 0 bases from J; junction bases left unmatched: 11. The CDR3 runs to 15 residues. The CDR3 region has the DNA TGTGCCACCGGGGGGGGGCGAACTAGCTCCTACGAGCAGTACTTC. Protein product: CATGGGRTSSYEQYF.

This chain links TRBV5-1 with TRBJ1-2; maybe TRBD1 (5 bases). Per germline, CDR1 SGHRS and CDR2 YFSETQ. This CDR3 has 17 residues. The ends were cut back, 0 bases at V and 4 bases at J, with 19 bases in the middle. This CDR3 reads CASSLAFGGSSSYGYTF. The CDR3 bases are TGCGCCAGCAGCTTGGCCTTCGGGGGTAGCAGTTCCTATGGCTACACCTTC.